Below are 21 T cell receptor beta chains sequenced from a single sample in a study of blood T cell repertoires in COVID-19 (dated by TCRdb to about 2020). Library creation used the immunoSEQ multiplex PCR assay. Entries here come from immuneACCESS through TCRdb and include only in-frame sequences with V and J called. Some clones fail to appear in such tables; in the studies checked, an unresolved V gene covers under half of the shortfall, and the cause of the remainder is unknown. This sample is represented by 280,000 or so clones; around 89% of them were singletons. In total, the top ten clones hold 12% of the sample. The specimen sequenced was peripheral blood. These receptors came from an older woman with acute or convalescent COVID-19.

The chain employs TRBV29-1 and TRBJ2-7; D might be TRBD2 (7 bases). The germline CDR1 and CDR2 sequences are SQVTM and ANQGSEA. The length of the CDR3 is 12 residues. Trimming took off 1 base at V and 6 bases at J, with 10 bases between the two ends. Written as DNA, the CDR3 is TGCAGCGTTGAAGGGGGGGGGCCCGAGCAGTACTTC. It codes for CSVEGGGPEQYF.

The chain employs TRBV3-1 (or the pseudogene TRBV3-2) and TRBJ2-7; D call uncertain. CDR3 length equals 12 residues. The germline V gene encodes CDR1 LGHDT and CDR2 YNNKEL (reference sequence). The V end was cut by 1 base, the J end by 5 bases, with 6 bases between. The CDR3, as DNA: TGTGCCAGCAGCCAAGTGAGCCACGAGCAGTACTTC. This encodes CASSQVSHEQYF.

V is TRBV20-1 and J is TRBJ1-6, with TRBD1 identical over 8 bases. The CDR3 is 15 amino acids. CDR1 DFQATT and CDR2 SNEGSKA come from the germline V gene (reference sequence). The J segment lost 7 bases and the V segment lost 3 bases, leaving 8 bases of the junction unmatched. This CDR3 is CSASPQGARNSPLHF. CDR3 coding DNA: TGCAGTGCTAGTCCCCAGGGGGCCCGAAATTCACCCCTCCACTTT.

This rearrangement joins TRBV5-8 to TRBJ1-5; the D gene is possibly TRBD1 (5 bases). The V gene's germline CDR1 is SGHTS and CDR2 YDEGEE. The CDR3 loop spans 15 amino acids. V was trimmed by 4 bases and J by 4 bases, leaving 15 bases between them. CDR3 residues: CASSLPGGANQPQHF. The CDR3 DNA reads TGTGCCAGCAGCCTCCCTGGTGGGGCGAATCAGCCCCAGCATTTT.

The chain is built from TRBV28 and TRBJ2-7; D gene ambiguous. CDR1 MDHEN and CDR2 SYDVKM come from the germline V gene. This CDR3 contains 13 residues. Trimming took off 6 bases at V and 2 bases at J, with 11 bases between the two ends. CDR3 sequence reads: CASRLTPAYEQYF. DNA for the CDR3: TGTGCCAGCAGACTGACACCAGCCTACGAGCAGTACTTC.

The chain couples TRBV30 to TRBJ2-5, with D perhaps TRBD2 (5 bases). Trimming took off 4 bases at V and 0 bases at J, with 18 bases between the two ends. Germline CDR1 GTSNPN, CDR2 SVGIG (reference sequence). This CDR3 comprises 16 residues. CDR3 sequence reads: CAWTGPNAGNQETQYF. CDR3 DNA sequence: TGTGCCTGGACTGGGCCTAACGCGGGCAACCAAGAGACCCAGTACTTC.

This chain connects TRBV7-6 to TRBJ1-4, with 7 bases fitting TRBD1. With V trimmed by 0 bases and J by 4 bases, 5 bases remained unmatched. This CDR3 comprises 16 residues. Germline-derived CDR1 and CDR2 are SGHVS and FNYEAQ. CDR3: CASSLAGTDINEKLFF. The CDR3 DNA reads TGTGCCAGCAGCTTAGCAGGGACAGATATTAATGAAAAACTGTTTTTT. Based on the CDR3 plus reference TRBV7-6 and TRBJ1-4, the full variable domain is GAGVSQSPRYKVTKRGQDVALRCDPISGHVSLYWYRQALGQGPEFLTYFNYEAQQDKSGLPNDRFSAERPEGSISTLTIQRTEQRDSAMYRCASSLAGTDINEKLFFGSGTQLSVL.

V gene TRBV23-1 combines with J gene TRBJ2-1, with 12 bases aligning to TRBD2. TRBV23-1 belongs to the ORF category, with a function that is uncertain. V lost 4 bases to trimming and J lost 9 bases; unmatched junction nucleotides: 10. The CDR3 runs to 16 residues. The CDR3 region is CASSPRLAGGYSEQFF. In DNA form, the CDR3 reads TGCGCCAGCAGTCCCCGTCTAGCGGGGGGGTATAGTGAGCAGTTCTTC.

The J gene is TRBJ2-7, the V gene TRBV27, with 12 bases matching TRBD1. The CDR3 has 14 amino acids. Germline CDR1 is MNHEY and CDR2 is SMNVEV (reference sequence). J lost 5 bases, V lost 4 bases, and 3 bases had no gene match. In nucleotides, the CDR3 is TGTGCCAGCAGTTCCGGGACAGGGGGCAACGAGCAGTACTTC. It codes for CASSSGTGGNEQYF.

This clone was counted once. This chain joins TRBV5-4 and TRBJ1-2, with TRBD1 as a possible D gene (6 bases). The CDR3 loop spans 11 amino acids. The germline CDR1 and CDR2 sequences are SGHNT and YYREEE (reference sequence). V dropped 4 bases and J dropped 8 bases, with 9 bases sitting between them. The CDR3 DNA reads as TGTGCCAGCAGCGGAACAGGGGGCTACACCTTC. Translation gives CASSGTGGYTF.

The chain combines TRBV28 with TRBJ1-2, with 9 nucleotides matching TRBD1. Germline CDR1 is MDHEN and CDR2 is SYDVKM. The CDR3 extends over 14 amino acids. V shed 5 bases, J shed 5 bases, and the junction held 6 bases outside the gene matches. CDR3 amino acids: CASSPRTGVYGYTF. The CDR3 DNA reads TGTGCCAGCAGTCCCCGGACAGGGGTTTATGGCTACACCTTC.

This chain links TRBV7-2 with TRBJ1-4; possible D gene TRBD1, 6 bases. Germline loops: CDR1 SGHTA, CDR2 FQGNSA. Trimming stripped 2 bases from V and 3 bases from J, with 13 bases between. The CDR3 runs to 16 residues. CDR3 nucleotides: TGTGCCAGCAGCTTAACCACAGGGCTTTCTAATGAAAAACTGTTTTTT. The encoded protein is CASSLTTGLSNEKLFF.

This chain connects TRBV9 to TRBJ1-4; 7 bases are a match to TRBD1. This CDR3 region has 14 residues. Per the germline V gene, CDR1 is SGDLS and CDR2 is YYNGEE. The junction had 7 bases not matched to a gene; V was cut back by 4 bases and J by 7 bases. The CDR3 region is CASSTGQKGEKLFF. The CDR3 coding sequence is TGTGCCAGCAGCACGGGACAGAAGGGTGAAAAACTGTTTTTT.

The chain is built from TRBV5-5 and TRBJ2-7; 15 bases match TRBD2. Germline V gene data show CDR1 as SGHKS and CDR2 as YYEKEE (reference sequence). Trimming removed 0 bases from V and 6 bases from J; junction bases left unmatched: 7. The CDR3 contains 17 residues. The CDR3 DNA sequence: TGTGCCAGCAGCTTGGCGGGACTAGCGGGAGGTAAGGGCGAGCAGTACTTC. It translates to CASSLAGLAGGKGEQYF.

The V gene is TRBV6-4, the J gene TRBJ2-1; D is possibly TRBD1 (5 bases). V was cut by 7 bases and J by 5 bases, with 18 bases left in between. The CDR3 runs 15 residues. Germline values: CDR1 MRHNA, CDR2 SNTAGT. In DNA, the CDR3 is TGTGCCAGCAAACGAGAAGGGGCACCCAACAATGAGCAGTTCTTC. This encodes CASKREGAPNNEQFF.

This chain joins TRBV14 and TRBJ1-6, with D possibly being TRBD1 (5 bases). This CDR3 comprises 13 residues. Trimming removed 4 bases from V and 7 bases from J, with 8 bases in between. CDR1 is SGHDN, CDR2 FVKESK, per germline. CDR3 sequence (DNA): TGTGCCAGCAGCCCCGGGGGGAATTCACCCCTCCACTTT. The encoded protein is CASSPGGNSPLHF. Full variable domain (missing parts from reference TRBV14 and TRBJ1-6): EAGVTQFPSHSVIEKGQTVTLRCDPISGHDNLYWYRRVMGKEIKFLLHFVKESKQDESGMPNNRFLAERTGGTYSTLKVQPAELEDSGVYFCASSPGGNSPLHFGNGTRLTVT.

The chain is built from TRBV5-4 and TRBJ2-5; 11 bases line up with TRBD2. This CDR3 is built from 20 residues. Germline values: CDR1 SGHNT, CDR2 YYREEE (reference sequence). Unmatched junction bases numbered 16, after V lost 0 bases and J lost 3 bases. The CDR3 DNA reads TGTGCCAGCAGCTTGGCCTCGGGAATAGTCTTACTAGCGGGAGAAGAGACCCAGTACTTC. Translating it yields CASSLASGIVLLAGEETQYF.

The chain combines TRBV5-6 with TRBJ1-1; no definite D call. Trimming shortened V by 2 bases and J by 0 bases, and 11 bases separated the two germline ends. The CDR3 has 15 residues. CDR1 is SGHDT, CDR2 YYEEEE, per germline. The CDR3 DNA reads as TGTGCCAGCAGCTTTTACAGCATAATGAACACTGAAGCTTTCTTT. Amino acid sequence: CASSFYSIMNTEAFF.

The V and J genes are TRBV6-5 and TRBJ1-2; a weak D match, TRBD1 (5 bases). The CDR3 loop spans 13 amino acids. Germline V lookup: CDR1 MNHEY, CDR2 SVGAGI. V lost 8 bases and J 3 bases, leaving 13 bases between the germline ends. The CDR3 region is CASSWGVDYGYTF. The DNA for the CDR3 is TGTGCCAGCTCTTGGGGGGTCGACTATGGCTACACCTTC.

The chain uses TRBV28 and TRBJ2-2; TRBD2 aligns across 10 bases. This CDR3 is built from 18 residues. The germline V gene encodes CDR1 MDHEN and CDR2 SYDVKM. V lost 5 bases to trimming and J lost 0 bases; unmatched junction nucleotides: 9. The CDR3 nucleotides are TGTGCCAGCAGTCCCCTTGGACTAGCGGCCTCGAACACCGGGGAGCTGTTTTTT. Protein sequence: CASSPLGLAASNTGELFF.

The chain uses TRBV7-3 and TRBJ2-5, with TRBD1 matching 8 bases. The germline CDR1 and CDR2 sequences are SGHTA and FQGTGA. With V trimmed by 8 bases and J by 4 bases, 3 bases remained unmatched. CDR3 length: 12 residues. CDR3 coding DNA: TGTGCCAGCTCCCAGGGGGCAGAGACCCAGTACTTC. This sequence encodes CASSQGAETQYF.